These T cell receptor beta chains were read from a single sample in a study of blood T cells in healthy people across ages. TCRdb re-derived calls from the 5' RACE reads in MiXCR, one entry per CDR3 protein. This sample has some 640,000 distinct CDR3 sequences, with 45% to 50% found just once. The sequenced material came from blood. The receptors stem from a woman aged 60-75 years in good health. Each CDR3 is given with its conserved first and last residue. D genes are given only for firm matches. Clone size is given for some rows only: seen once, a few or many times, or a class if the clone is expanded.

many	TRBV15	TRBJ2-7	.	TGTGCCACCAGCCCCCGGGGGCATAGCTACGAGCAGTACTTC	CATSPRGHSYEQYF
.	TRBV7-9	TRBJ1-6	.	TGTGCCAGCACGGGTAGGACCAATTCACCCCTCCACTTT	CASTGRTNSPLHF
few	TRBV25-1	TRBJ1-4	.	TGTGCCAGCAGCTATACCCCCGGGACACCAAATGAAAAACTGTTTTTT	CASSYTPGTPNEKLFF
.	TRBV27	TRBJ2-7	TRBD2	TGTGCCAGCAGTACTAGCGGGAGGACGGGCGAGCAGTACTTC	CASSTSGRTGEQYF
.	TRBV21-1	TRBJ2-7	.	TGTGCCAGCAAGCCCGAGGGAATACCCTCCTACGAGCAGTACTTC	CASKPEGIPSYEQYF
few	TRBV20-1	TRBJ2-1	.	TGCAGTGCTAGAGATCAAGCGTTTTACAATGAGCAGTTCTTC	CSARDQAFYNEQFF
.	TRBV5-1	TRBJ2-4	.	TGCGCCAGCAGCGACGACGGGCAAAACATTCAGTACTTC	CASSDDGQNIQYF
few	TRBV9	TRBJ2-3	TRBD2	TGTGCCAGCAGCGTAGGTTACGGGAGGGTAACAGATACGCAGTATTTT	CASSVGYGRVTDTQYF
.	TRBV6-1	TRBJ2-7	TRBD1	TGTGCCAGCAGCATCGAAGACAGGGGGACCTACGAGCAGTACTTC	CASSIEDRGTYEQYF
.	TRBV5-1	TRBJ2-7	.	TGCGCCAGCAGTTATGGGACACAGAGTTACAATGAGCAGTACTTC	CASSYGTQSYNEQYF
once	TRBV9	TRBJ2-7	TRBD1	TGTGCCAGCAGCGCCCGGGACAGGACGTACGAGCAGTACTTC	CASSARDRTYEQYF
many	TRBV12-3/TRBV12-4	TRBJ2-7	TRBD1	TGTGCCAGCAGTTTAACGGGACAGGGATACTACGAGCAGTACTTC	CASSLTGQGYYEQYF
.	TRBV2	TRBJ2-7	TRBD2	TGTGCCAGCAGTGAAATGGCTAGCGGATTCTACGAGCAGTACTTC	CASSEMASGFYEQYF
.	TRBV6-2/TRBV6-3	TRBJ2-2	.	TGTGCCAGCAGTTACTCCAGGATTTTTGCGAACACCGGGGAGCTGTTTTTT	CASSYSRIFANTGELFF
.	TRBV20-1	TRBJ2-3	TRBD2	TGCAGTGCTTACGGGAGAGGGAGGGGCACAGATACGCAGTATTTT	CSAYGRGRGTDTQYF
.	TRBV29-1	TRBJ2-1	.	TGCAGCGAACGGGGCCTGAGCTCCTACAATGAGCAGTTCTTC	CSERGLSSYNEQFF
.	TRBV20-1	TRBJ2-1	.	TGCAGTGCACGGAACCGGGGCCTAGTCGATGAGCAGTTCTTC	CSARNRGLVDEQFF
few	TRBV7-2	TRBJ1-1	.	TGTGCCAGCAGCCCCTGGACAGTCATGAACACTGAAGCTTTCTTT	CASSPWTVMNTEAFF
.	TRBV6-6	TRBJ2-5	.	TGTGCCAGCATATTTGGGGTCGGGGAGACCCAGTACTTC	CASIFGVGETQYF
few	TRBV10-3	TRBJ2-6	.	TGTGCCATCAGTGAGATGACCGCCGGGGCTGGGGCCAACGTCCTGACTTTC	CAISEMTAGAGANVLTF
.	TRBV20-1	TRBJ2-1	.	TGCAGTGCTGAAGGGGTTGGTCATGAGCAGTTCTTC	CSAEGVGHEQFF
.	TRBV28	TRBJ2-2	.	TGTGCCAGCAGTCCCCCGGGACTGAACACCGGGGAGCTGTTTTTT	CASSPPGLNTGELFF
.	TRBV7-2	TRBJ1-1	.	TGTGCCAGCAGCTTAAAGAGGAACACTGAAGCTTTCTTT	CASSLKRNTEAFF
.	TRBV7-2	TRBJ2-5	.	TGTGCCAGCAGCTTAAACGCAGGCCGGGAGACCCAGTACTTC	CASSLNAGRETQYF
.	TRBV28	TRBJ2-2	.	TGTGCCAGCAGCTCCGCCGGGACTTCGAACACCGGGGAGCTGTTTTTT	CASSSAGTSNTGELFF
.	TRBV6-2/TRBV6-3	TRBJ2-1	.	TGTGCCAGCAGTTACTCTGTGGGTCCCCAGTTCTTC	CASSYSVGPQFF
few	TRBV12-3/TRBV12-4	TRBJ2-7	TRBD2	TGTGCCAGCAGTTTAAGCGGGAAAACCTACGAGCAGTACTTC	CASSLSGKTYEQYF
once	TRBV28	TRBJ2-1	TRBD1	TGTGCCAGCAGTTCAGGGGGCGGGGATGAGCAGTTCTTC	CASSSGGGDEQFF
.	TRBV5-1	TRBJ2-1	TRBD2	TGCGCCAGCAAGCGGGGGCCCCCCGGCAATGAGCAGTTCTTC	CASKRGPPGNEQFF
.	TRBV7-2	TRBJ1-2	TRBD1	TGTGCCAGCAGCTTGCGGACAGGGGGTAACTATGGCTACACCTTC	CASSLRTGGNYGYTF
few	TRBV10-3	TRBJ1-5	TRBD1	TGTGCCATCAGTGATGGACAGGGGAATTACCAGCCCCAGCATTTT	CAISDGQGNYQPQHF
.	TRBV29-1	TRBJ2-7	.	TGCAGCGCTGGATCAGCGAGCTCCTACAATGAGCAGTACTTC	CSAGSASSYNEQYF
.	TRBV20-1	TRBJ2-2	TRBD2	TGCAGTGCGAGACGGTGGTCTAGCGGGACCGGGGAGCTGTTTTTT	CSARRWSSGTGELFF
few	TRBV4-3	TRBJ2-3	TRBD2	TGCGCCAGCAGCCAATTAGCGGGAGAGATCGCAGATACGCAGTATTTT	CASSQLAGEIADTQYF
.	TRBV3-1	TRBJ2-5	TRBD2	TGTGCCAGCCGACCGGCTAGCGGACAAGAGACCCAGTACTTC	CASRPASGQETQYF
.	TRBV15	TRBJ2-1	.	TGTGCCACCAGCAGAGGGGGGCAGGACAATGAGCAGTTCTTC	CATSRGGQDNEQFF